The next 22 T cell receptor beta chains were all read from a single sample in a study of cytomegalovirus exposure and HLA in healthy donors. The data were produced by immunoSEQ multiplex PCR, yet TCRdb's version contains in-frame clones alone and is incomplete. Of around 80,000 clones listed, approximately 96% are singletons. Sequenced sample: PBMCs. Every receptor here comes from a woman aged 18-30 years in good health and CMV-seronegative.

CDR3 amino acids: CASSEGGLLYEQYF. For the CDR3, the DNA is TGTGCCAGCAGTGAGGGTGGACTACTCTACGAGCAGTACTTC. This chain uses TRBV6-1 with TRBJ2-7; D is possibly TRBD2 (6 bases). V was pared by 3 bases and J by 3 bases, with 12 bases between. CDR3 length: 14 amino acids. The germline V gene encodes CDR1 MNHNS and CDR2 SASEGT.

The V gene is TRBV5-1, the J gene TRBJ2-2; the D is unclear. The ends were cut back, 4 bases at V and 6 bases at J, with 10 bases in the middle. Germline CDR1 and CDR2: SGHRS and YFSETQ. This CDR3 comprises 13 residues. CDR3 sequence (DNA): TGCGCCAGCAGCCTCACATCTCCCGGGGAGCTGTTTTTT. Its protein is CASSLTSPGELFF.

The chain joins TRBV5-1 to TRBJ2-2, with 8 bases fitting TRBD1. Trimming cost V 0 bases and J 4 bases; bases outside gene matches: 5. CDR1 and CDR2 (germline): SGHRS, YFSETQ. There are 16 residues in the CDR3. The CDR3 loop is CASSLATGVGTGELFF. The CDR3 nucleotides are TGCGCCAGCAGCTTGGCGACAGGGGTGGGCACCGGGGAGCTGTTTTTT.

V usage is TRBV23-1 and J usage is TRBJ1-1, with a weak D call TRBD1 (6 bases). TRBV23-1 is noted as an ORF with a role that remains uncertain. This CDR3 is 13 amino acids long. The germline V and J ends were trimmed by 6 bases and 3 bases, with 11 bases remaining between them. The CDR3, as DNA: TGCGCCAGCAGAATAAAGGGGGACACTGAAGCTTTCTTT. It specifies CASRIKGDTEAFF.

A remark on this clone: Other DNA variants within this sample encode the same CDR3. The genes are TRBV5-1 and TRBJ2-3; 7 nucleotides agree with TRBD2. This CDR3 spans 15 amino acids. V shed 0 bases and J 0 bases; nucleotides not matched to a gene: 1. Germline assignment: CDR1 SGHRS and CDR2 YFSETQ. The CDR3 spells CASSLAGGSTDTQYF. The CDR3 DNA reads as TGCGCCAGCAGCTTGGCGGGGGGAAGCACAGATACGCAGTATTTT.

The J gene is TRBJ2-2, the V gene TRBV7-2; 7 bases fit TRBD2. The CDR3 is made up of 13 amino acids. From germline, CDR1 is SGHTA and CDR2 FQGNSA. V lost 5 bases, J lost 5 bases, and 2 bases stayed unmatched. CDR3 nucleotide sequence: TGTGCCAGCAGCGTCGGGGGGACCGGGGAGCTGTTTTTT. As protein: CASSVGGTGELFF.

This chain joins TRBV7-9 and TRBJ1-2; TRBD1 matches 7 bases. V lost 6 bases to trimming and J lost 3 bases; unmatched junction nucleotides: 4. CDR3 length equals 13 residues. Germline V gene data show CDR1 as SEHNR and CDR2 as FQNEAQ (reference sequence). CDR3 region: CASSSGTDYGYTF. Here the CDR3 DNA reads TGTGCCAGCAGTTCCGGGACAGACTATGGCTACACCTTC.

V gene TRBV18 combines with J gene TRBJ2-3; 10 bases fit TRBD2. Germline V gives CDR1 KGHSH, CDR2 LQKENI. The trim removed 3 bases at V and 3 bases at J, leaving 3 bases unmatched. CDR3 length: 15 residues. The CDR3 nucleotides are TGTGCCAGCTCACCGGAGCGGGAGGGTACAGATACGCAGTATTTT. It yields the protein CASSPEREGTDTQYF.

The gene calls are TRBV7-9 and TRBJ2-2; D remains unclear. The CDR3 totals 17 residues. Trimming pared 3 bases from V and 2 bases from J, leaving 16 bases between. Germline V CDR1 and CDR2: SEHNR, FQNEAQ (reference sequence). The CDR3 DNA reads as TGTGCCAGCAGCTTTACCCCTTTGGGCTACAACACCGGGGAGCTGTTTTTT. Its protein product is CASSFTPLGYNTGELFF.

This clone was seen only once. This chain connects TRBV6-6 to TRBJ1-1, with D perhaps matching TRBD1 (6 bases). The germline V gene encodes CDR1 MNHNY and CDR2 SVGAGI (reference sequence). The CDR3 is 14 residues long. The V end lost 6 bases, the J end lost 4 bases, and 15 bases lay between the germline ends. For the CDR3, the DNA is TGTGCCAGCAGCCTAACAGGGATGGGCACTGAAGCTTTCTTT. Translation: CASSLTGMGTEAFF.

V gene TRBV18 combines with J gene TRBJ1-2; 7 bases line up with TRBD1. From germline, CDR1 is KGHSH and CDR2 LQKENI. Trimming cost V 3 bases and J 0 bases; bases outside gene matches: 7. CDR3 length: 16 residues. For the CDR3, the DNA is TGTGCCAGCTCACCTCCCGGACAGGTAGCTAACTATGGCTACACCTTC. This translates into CASSPPGQVANYGYTF.

This CDR3 is CASSSQLIAGAKETQYF. DNA of the CDR3: TGCGCCAGCAGCTCCCAATTGATAGCGGGAGCGAAAGAGACCCAGTACTTC. This rearrangement joins TRBV5-1 to TRBJ2-5; 9 bases align to TRBD2. Germline V gene sequence: CDR1 SGHRS, CDR2 YFSETQ. Trimming took 3 bases from V and 3 from J; bases not matched to a gene: 12. The CDR3 loop spans 17 amino acids.

The chain couples TRBV6-5 to TRBJ1-6; 9 bases match TRBD1. The germline V gene encodes CDR1 MNHEY and CDR2 SVGAGI. The CDR3 contains 14 residues. J gave up 7 bases and V 6 bases, and 4 bases lay outside the gene matches. DNA of the CDR3: TGTGCCAGCAGGACCGGGACAGGGAATTCACCCCTCCACTTT. Its protein product is CASRTGTGNSPLHF.

The J gene is TRBJ1-2, the V gene TRBV14; perhaps TRBD1 as D (5 bases). The germline V and J ends were trimmed by 1 base and 8 bases, with 14 bases remaining between them. The germline V gene encodes CDR1 SGHDN and CDR2 FVKESK. The length of the CDR3 is 14 residues. The CDR3 DNA reads as TGTGCCAGCAGCCAAGTCCGACAGCCAGGCGGCTACACCTTC. The encoded protein is CASSQVRQPGGYTF.

The gene calls are TRBV7-9 and TRBJ1-2, with D unclear. Germline CDR1 and CDR2: SEHNR and FQNEAQ (reference sequence). Trimming left V 5 bases short and J 6 bases short, with 25 bases between. This CDR3 is built from 17 residues. This chain's CDR3 is CASSPTRGLGENNGYTF. For the CDR3, the DNA is TGTGCCAGCAGCCCGACCCGGGGTTTGGGCGAGAATAATGGCTACACCTTC.

This chain joins TRBV25-1 and TRBJ1-4; D is uncertain. CDR1 and CDR2 (germline): MGHDK, SYGVNS. This CDR3 has 14 amino acids. Trimming removed 5 bases at V and 3 bases at J, with 10 bases between. This CDR3 is CASSRDSANEKLFF. CDR3 coding DNA: TGTGCCAGCAGTCGAGATTCGGCTAATGAAAAACTGTTTTTT.

This chain connects TRBV28 to TRBJ1-4; D is unresolved. Germline assignment: CDR1 MDHEN and CDR2 SYDVKM. The length of the CDR3 is 13 residues. Trimming removed 4 bases at V and 7 bases at J, with 10 bases between. The CDR3 coding sequence is TGTGCCAGCAGTTCTGTACAGACTGAAAAACTGTTTTTT. It yields the protein CASSSVQTEKLFF.

The chain employs TRBV19 and TRBJ1-1; D is possibly TRBD1 (6 bases). Per germline, CDR1 LNHDA and CDR2 SQIVND (reference sequence). This CDR3 is built from 12 residues. Trimming pared 6 bases from V and 1 base from J, leaving 6 bases between. The CDR3 sequence is CASRTGNTEAFF. CDR3 DNA sequence: TGTGCCAGTAGGACAGGGAACACTGAAGCTTTCTTT.

This rearrangement joins TRBV6-1 to TRBJ2-1; TRBD1 agrees at 9 bases. CDR3 length: 16 amino acids. From germline, CDR1 is MNHNS and CDR2 SASEGT. V gave up 4 bases and J gave up 3 bases; unmatched junction bases: 7. The CDR3 spells CASSGKQGAVYNEQFF. The CDR3 DNA is TGTGCCAGCAGTGGAAAACAGGGGGCGGTCTACAATGAGCAGTTCTTC.

The chain employs TRBV19 and TRBJ2-7; D possibly corresponds to TRBD2 (6 bases). Germline-derived CDR1 and CDR2 are LNHDA and SQIVND (reference sequence). The V end was cut by 3 bases, the J end by 2 bases, with 14 bases between. The CDR3 totals 15 residues. CDR3 bases: TGTGCCAGTAGTATTGGGACCCCGGGAGCCTACGAGCAGTACTTC. Its protein is CASSIGTPGAYEQYF.

This chain connects TRBV7-9 to TRBJ1-2; TRBD1 matches at 11 bases. Germline-derived CDR1 and CDR2 are SEHNR and FQNEAQ (reference sequence). V lost 5 bases to trimming and J lost 8 bases; unmatched junction nucleotides: 7. The CDR3 runs 14 residues. CDR3 in amino acids: CASSPGQGARGYTF. The CDR3, as DNA: TGTGCCAGCAGCCCCGGACAGGGGGCGCGCGGCTACACCTTC.

The rearrangement links TRBV6-1 to TRBJ2-5, with TRBD2 matching over 11 bases. The CDR3 has 15 amino acids. V lost 3 bases and J lost 5; bases outside the gene matches: 5. The germline gives CDR1 MNHNS, CDR2 SASEGT. The CDR3 reads CASSETSGMAETQYF. The CDR3 DNA reads TGTGCCAGCAGTGAGACTAGCGGGATGGCTGAGACCCAGTACTTC.